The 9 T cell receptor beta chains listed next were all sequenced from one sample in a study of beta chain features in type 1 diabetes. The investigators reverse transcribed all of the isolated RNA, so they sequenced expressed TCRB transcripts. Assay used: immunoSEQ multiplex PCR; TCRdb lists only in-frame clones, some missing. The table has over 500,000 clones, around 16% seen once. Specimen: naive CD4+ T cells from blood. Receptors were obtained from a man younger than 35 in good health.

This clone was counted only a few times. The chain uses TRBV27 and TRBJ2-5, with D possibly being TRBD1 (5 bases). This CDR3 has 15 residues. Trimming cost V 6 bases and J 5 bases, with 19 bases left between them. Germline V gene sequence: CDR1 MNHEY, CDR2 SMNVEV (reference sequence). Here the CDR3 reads CASRLGQNKGETQYF. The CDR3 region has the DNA TGTGCCAGCAGGTTGGGGCAAAACAAGGGGGAGACCCAGTACTTC.

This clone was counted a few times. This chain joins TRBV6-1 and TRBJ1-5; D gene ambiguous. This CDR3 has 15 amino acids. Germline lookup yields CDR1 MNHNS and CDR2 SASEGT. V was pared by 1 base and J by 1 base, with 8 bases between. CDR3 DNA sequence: TGTGCCAGCAGTGAAGGTGGGGTCAGCAATCAGCCCCAGCATTTT. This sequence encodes CASSEGGVSNQPQHF.

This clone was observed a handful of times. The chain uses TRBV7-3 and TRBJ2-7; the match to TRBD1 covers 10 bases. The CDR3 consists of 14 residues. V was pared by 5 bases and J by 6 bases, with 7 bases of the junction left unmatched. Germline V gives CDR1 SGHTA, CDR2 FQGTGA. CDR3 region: CASSPTGTGVEQYF. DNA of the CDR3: TGTGCCAGCAGCCCCACCGGGACAGGGGTCGAGCAGTACTTC.

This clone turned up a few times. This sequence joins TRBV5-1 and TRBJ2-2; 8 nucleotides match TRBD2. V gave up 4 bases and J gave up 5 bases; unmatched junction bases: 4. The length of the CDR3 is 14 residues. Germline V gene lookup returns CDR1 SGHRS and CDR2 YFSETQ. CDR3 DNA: TGCGCCAGCAGCCCGGGGGGGCGAACCGGGGAGCTGTTTTTT. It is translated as CASSPGGRTGELFF.

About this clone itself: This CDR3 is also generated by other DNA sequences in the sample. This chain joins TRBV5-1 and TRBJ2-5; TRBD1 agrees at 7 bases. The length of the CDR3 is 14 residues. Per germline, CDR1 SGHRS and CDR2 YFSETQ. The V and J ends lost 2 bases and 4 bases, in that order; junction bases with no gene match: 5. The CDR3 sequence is CASSFDRVGETQYF. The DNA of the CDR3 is TGCGCCAGCAGCTTCGACAGGGTGGGAGAGACCCAGTACTTC.

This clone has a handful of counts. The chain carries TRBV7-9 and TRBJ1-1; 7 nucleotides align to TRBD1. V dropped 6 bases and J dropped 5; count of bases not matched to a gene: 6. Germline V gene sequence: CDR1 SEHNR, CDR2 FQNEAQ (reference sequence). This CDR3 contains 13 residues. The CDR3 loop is CASRRTGGTEAFF. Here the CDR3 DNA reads TGTGCCAGCAGACGGACAGGAGGAACTGAAGCTTTCTTT.

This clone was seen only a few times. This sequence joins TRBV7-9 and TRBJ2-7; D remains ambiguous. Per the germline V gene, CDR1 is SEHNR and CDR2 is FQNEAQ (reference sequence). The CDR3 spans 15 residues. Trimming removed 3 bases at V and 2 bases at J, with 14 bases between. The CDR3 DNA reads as TGTGCCAGCAGCTTTTTCCGCGCCCCTACCTACGAGCAGTACTTC. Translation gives CASSFFRAPTYEQYF.

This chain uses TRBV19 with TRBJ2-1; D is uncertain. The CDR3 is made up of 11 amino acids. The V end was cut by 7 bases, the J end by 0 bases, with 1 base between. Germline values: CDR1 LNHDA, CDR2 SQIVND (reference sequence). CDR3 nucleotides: TGTGCCAGTAACTCCTACAATGAGCAGTTCTTC. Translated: CASNSYNEQFF.

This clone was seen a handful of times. CDR3 in amino acids: CASSPSGGGETQYF. Here the CDR3 DNA reads TGCGCCAGCAGCCCTAGCGGGGGGGGAGAGACCCAGTACTTC. The chain couples TRBV4-3 to TRBJ2-5; 12 positions agree with TRBD2. Germline assignment: CDR1 LGHNA and CDR2 YSLEER. V shed 4 bases and J 4 bases; nucleotides not matched to a gene: 1. This CDR3 is built from 14 residues.